The 8 T cell receptor beta chains presented below share a single source sample, sequenced in a study of identical twins. Each CDR3 protein gets one entry after TCRdb re-called the 5' RACE reads with MiXCR. Among 1.5 million to 2 million distinct CDR3 sequences listed, under 35% were seen once. The material sequenced was cord blood. The receptors stem from a newborn girl in good health.

This clonotype has more than one count but fewer than ten. The chain employs TRBV20-1 and TRBJ2-7, with D maybe TRBD1 (6 bases). The DNA end is a closer match to TRBJ2-5, so the J assignment may be wrong. This CDR3 is 11 amino acids long. From germline, CDR1 is DFQATT and CDR2 SNEGSKA (reference sequence). The CDR3 here is CSASRGGTQYF. The DNA for the CDR3 is TGCAGTGCTAGTCGAGGGGGGACCCAGTACTTC.

In its sample, this clonotype was seen once. This chain joins TRBV19 and TRBJ1-1, with D uncertain. Germline assignment: CDR1 LNHDA and CDR2 SQIVND (reference sequence). Trimming shortened V by 7 bases and J by 1 base, and 10 bases separated the two germline ends. This CDR3 has 13 residues. The CDR3 DNA is TGTGCCAGTACCCCGGTGGCGAACACTGAAGCTTTCTTT. Translated, it gives CASTPVANTEAFF.

The chain has TRBV28 and TRBJ1-5; D remains unclear. The V gene lost 2 bases and the J gene lost 6 bases, with 8 bases spanning the gap. CDR3 length: 13 amino acids. Germline CDR1 reads MDHEN; CDR2 reads SYDVKM. The CDR3 DNA follows: TGTGCCAGCAGTTTACGGCCCCCTCAGCCCCAGCATTTT. This sequence encodes CASSLRPPQPQHF.

The chain joins TRBV7-9 to TRBJ2-1; D perhaps matches TRBD2 (5 bases). Judging by the DNA end, TRBJ2-7 fits better; the J call may be wrong. CDR1 and CDR2 (germline): SEHNR, FQNEAQ (reference sequence). The CDR3 extends over 15 amino acids. CDR3 coding DNA: TGTGCCAGCAGCTTTCCGGGAAGCTCCTACAATGAGCAGTACTTC. Translation: CASSFPGSSYNEQYF.

V usage is TRBV7-9 and J usage is TRBJ2-5; D uncertain. This CDR3 has 13 residues. Trimming took off 3 bases at V and 11 bases at J, with 16 bases between the two ends. Looked up from germline, CDR1 is SEHNR and CDR2 is FQNEAQ (reference sequence). Here the CDR3 reads CASSFDAFTEQYF. DNA of the CDR3: TGTGCCAGCAGCTTCGATGCTTTTACTGAGCAGTACTTC.

The sample holds one count of this clonotype. The rearrangement links TRBV4-1 to TRBJ1-4, with 7 positions matching TRBD1. Germline CDR1 and CDR2: MGHRA and YSYEKL. With V trimmed by 5 bases and J by 5 bases, 8 bases remained unmatched. CDR3 size: 15 residues. This chain's CDR3 is CASSKWDRQNEKLFF. CDR3 DNA: TGCGCCAGCAGCAAATGGGACAGACAAAATGAAAAACTGTTTTTT.

Note on this clonotype: A read error may explain this, as a much larger clone is one base away. The chain links TRBV10-1 to TRBJ2-5, with D tentatively TRBD1 (6 bases). The CDR3 consists of 14 residues. In germline, CDR1 is WNHNN, CDR2 SYGVQD (reference sequence). V lost 4 bases and J 11 bases, leaving 20 bases between the germline ends. CDR3 sequence: CASSAPGQSYGQYF. CDR3 coding DNA: TGCGCCAGCAGTGCCCCGGGACAATCCTACGGGCAGTACTTC.

This chain's CDR3 is CASSYSGRAAGELFF. DNA of the CDR3: TGTGCCAGCAGTTATAGCGGGAGGGCCGCCGGGGAGCTGTTTTTT. The chain couples TRBV6-5 to TRBJ2-2; 11 nucleotides match TRBD2. This CDR3 contains 15 residues. Germline assignment: CDR1 MNHEY and CDR2 SVGAGI. V shed 3 bases and J 6 bases; nucleotides not matched to a gene: 3.